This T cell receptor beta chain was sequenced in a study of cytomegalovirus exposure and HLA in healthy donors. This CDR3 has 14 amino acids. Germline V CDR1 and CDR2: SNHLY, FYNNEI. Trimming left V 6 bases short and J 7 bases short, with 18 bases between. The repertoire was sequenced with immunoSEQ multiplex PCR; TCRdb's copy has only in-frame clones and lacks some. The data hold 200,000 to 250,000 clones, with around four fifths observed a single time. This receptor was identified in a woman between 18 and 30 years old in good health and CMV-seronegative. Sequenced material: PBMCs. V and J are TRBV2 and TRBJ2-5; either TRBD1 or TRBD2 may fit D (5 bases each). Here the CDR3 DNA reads TGTGCCAGCAGAGAGGGACGGGGCGAGTTGACCCAGTACTTC. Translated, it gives CASREGRGELTQYF.